This T cell receptor (beta chain) was profiled in a study of T cell repertoires in cytomegalovirus infection. Whole-study context: Public TCR beta signatures were indicative of both CMV infection and a matching HLA type.

Comments on this clonotype: The target antigen is unknown.

The CDR3 loop spans 13 amino acids. V was trimmed by 3 bases and J by 4 bases, leaving 9 bases between them. Germline V lookup: CDR1 SGHVS, CDR2 FQNEAQ. Each CDR3 protein is one row after TCRdb ran MiXCR on the reads. The sample has 200,000 or so distinct CDR3 sequences, 28% seen once. Study findings and constraints: In two of eight donors, the top clonotype was HLA-C-restricted CMV-specific. The cumulative frequency of public TCR beta families distinguished individuals who carried CMV together with the relevant HLA.

Material: PBMCs. This chain connects TRBV7-8 to TRBJ1-1; no clear D gene. This TCR was recovered from a human donor in good health (CMV status not recorded). Some clones in this sample may be carry-over from other donors' samples. For the CDR3, the DNA is TGTGCCAGCAGCTTCTCGGAGAGCACTGAAGCTTTCTTT. It yields the protein CASSFSESTEAFF.